This is a list of T cell receptor beta chains from one sample in a study of blood T cell repertoires in COVID-19. Profiled with immunoSEQ multiplex PCR; TCRdb holds only in-frame clones, not every one. The sample has 300,000 to 350,000 clones; over 85% are singletons. Sequenced input: PBMCs or T cells enriched from blood (not recorded which). The receptors derive from a woman in her 30s who had recovered from COVID-19. CDR3s include the opening cysteine and the closing phenylalanine or tryptophan. The D gene is left open where the match is weak. Size values are once, few and many counts, or a class for expanded clones, and some rows have none.

v_gene	abundance	j_gene	d_gene	CDR3aa	CDR3nt
TRBV5-4	-	TRBJ2-3	-	CASSPRSRTTTDTQYF	TGTGCCAGCAGCCCAAGAAGCCGAACTACCACAGATACGCAGTATTTT
TRBV7-9	-	TRBJ1-2	-	CASSHPGNNYGYTF	TGTGCCAGCAGTCACCCGGGGAATAACTATGGCTACACCTTC
TRBV6-5	-	TRBJ2-3	-	CASWTVGGTDTQYF	TGTGCCAGCTGGACAGTGGGGGGCACAGATACGCAGTATTTT
TRBV6-6	-	TRBJ1-2	-	CASTKMSGSEDGYTF	TGTGCCAGCACCAAGATGTCGGGGAGTGAGGATGGCTACACCTTC
TRBV28	-	TRBJ1-1	TRBD1	CASANRGLFTEAFF	TGTGCCAGCGCAAACAGGGGGCTGTTCACTGAAGCTTTCTTT
TRBV28	-	TRBJ2-1	TRBD2	CASSFSRGRNYNEQFF	TGTGCCAGCAGTTTTTCTCGCGGGAGGAACTACAATGAGCAGTTCTTC
TRBV18	-	TRBJ2-2	TRBD2	CASSPKALAGSGELFF	TGTGCCAGCTCACCGAAGGCCCTAGCGGGAAGCGGGGAGCTGTTTTTT
TRBV5-1	-	TRBJ1-2	-	CASSLRAGLDYGYTF	TGCGCCAGCAGCTTGAGGGCAGGGTTGGACTATGGCTACACCTTC
TRBV5-4	-	TRBJ1-6	TRBD1	CASSLVGQGDNSPLHF	TGTGCCAGCAGCTTGGTAGGGCAGGGGGATAATTCACCCCTCCACTTT
TRBV28	-	TRBJ2-3	TRBD2	CASSRTGTSGSSTDTQYF	TGTGCCAGCAGCCGAACCGGGACTAGCGGGAGCAGCACAGATACGCAGTATTTT
TRBV18	-	TRBJ2-1	-	CASSLLAGDEQFF	TGTGCCAGCTCACTCCTAGCTGGCGATGAGCAGTTCTTC
TRBV7-2	-	TRBJ2-7	TRBD1	CASTATGTGGREQYF	TGTGCCAGCACCGCCACCGGGACAGGTGGACGAGAGCAGTACTTC
TRBV23-1	-	TRBJ2-1	-	CASSQSGEPYNEQFF	TGCGCCAGCAGTCAATCAGGAGAACCCTACAATGAGCAGTTCTTC
TRBV28	-	TRBJ1-1	-	CASTTGFEAFF	TGTGCCAGCACCACAGGTTTCGAAGCTTTCTTT
TRBV19	once	TRBJ1-1	-	CASKGRDYTEAFF	TGTGCCAGTAAGGGGAGGGACTACACTGAAGCTTTCTTT
TRBV5-8	-	TRBJ2-7	TRBD2	CASSSNTRLAGDEQYF	TGTGCCAGCAGCTCCAACACTAGACTAGCGGGAGATGAGCAGTACTTC
TRBV5-5	-	TRBJ1-1	TRBD1	CASSGNRGNTEAFF	TGTGCCAGCAGCGGTAACAGGGGGAACACTGAAGCTTTCTTT
TRBV19	-	TRBJ1-1	TRBD1	CASSSRTGSNTEAFF	TGTGCCAGTAGTTCCCGGACAGGGTCAAACACTGAAGCTTTCTTT
TRBV28	-	TRBJ2-3	-	CASSSAGILTDTQYF	TGTGCCAGCAGTTCTGCCGGGATCCTCACAGATACGCAGTATTTT
TRBV24-1	-	TRBJ2-5	-	CATSDFGETQYF	TGTGCCACCAGTGATTTCGGGGAGACCCAGTACTTC
TRBV5-8	-	TRBJ2-3	TRBD1	CASSLWDRGTDTQYF	TGTGCCAGCAGCTTGTGGGACAGGGGGACAGATACGCAGTATTTT
TRBV6-6	-	TRBJ2-7	TRBD2	CATLQIAGLNYEQYF	TGTGCCACCCTCCAAATTGCGGGACTAAACTACGAGCAGTACTTC
TRBV4-1	-	TRBJ1-4	-	CASSQDAGRLNEKLFF	TGCGCCAGCAGCCAAGACGCGGGACGGCTTAATGAAAAACTGTTTTTT
TRBV11-2	-	TRBJ2-1	TRBD1	CASSLAPGQQGVFGNEQFF	TGTGCCAGCAGCTTAGCCCCGGGACAGCAGGGGGTGTTTGGCAATGAGCAGTTCTTC
TRBV5-5	once	TRBJ2-2	TRBD1	CASSLVTGGRTGELFF	TGTGCCAGCAGCTTGGTCACAGGGGGCAGGACCGGGGAGCTGTTTTTT
TRBV11-2	-	TRBJ1-1	-	CASRAVGGMNTEAFF	TGTGCCAGCAGGGCGGTCGGGGGGATGAACACTGAAGCTTTCTTT
TRBV19	-	TRBJ1-1	TRBD1	CASSVTGANTEAFF	TGTGCCAGTAGCGTGACAGGGGCGAACACTGAAGCTTTCTTT
TRBV7-9	-	TRBJ1-1	-	CASSHPPRGLNTEAFF	TGTGCCAGCAGCCACCCGCCGCGGGGACTGAACACTGAAGCTTTCTTT
TRBV12-5	-	TRBJ2-2	TRBD1	CASGTGQGPGELFF	TGTGCTAGTGGTACTGGACAGGGTCCCGGGGAGCTGTTTTTT
TRBV5-6	-	TRBJ2-7	TRBD1	CASSSTIPGQFREQYF	TGTGCCAGCAGCTCGACAATCCCGGGACAGTTTCGCGAGCAGTACTTC
TRBV5-1	-	TRBJ2-3	-	CASIQNGGTDTQYF	TGCGCCAGCATTCAAAACGGGGGCACAGATACGCAGTATTTT
TRBV4-1	-	TRBJ2-2	-	CASSQVGAGTGELFF	TGCGCCAGCAGCCAGGTGGGAGCGGGCACCGGGGAGCTGTTTTTT
TRBV27	-	TRBJ2-1	-	CASSSPRVSTNEQFF	TGTGCCAGCAGTTCACCGAGGGTTTCTACCAATGAGCAGTTCTTC
TRBV6-5	-	TRBJ1-1	-	CASSLTGNTEAFF	TGTGCCAGCAGCCTTACAGGGAACACTGAAGCTTTCTTT
TRBV7-2	-	TRBJ1-4	-	CASSWGGSNEKLFF	TGTGCCAGCAGCTGGGGAGGGAGTAATGAAAAACTGTTTTTT
TRBV5-1	-	TRBJ2-3	TRBD2	CASSRQQIAGDTDTQYF	TGCGCCAGCAGCCGTCAACAGATAGCGGGGGACACAGATACGCAGTATTTT
TRBV19	-	TRBJ2-1	TRBD1	CATSTGGDYNEQFF	TGTGCCACCTCGACAGGGGGCGACTACAATGAGCAGTTCTTC
TRBV29-1	-	TRBJ2-5	TRBD2	CSVVLAGSQETQYF	TGCAGCGTTGTTCTAGCGGGATCCCAAGAGACCCAGTACTTC
TRBV28	-	TRBJ2-2	TRBD2	CASTLGTRNTGELFF	TGTGCCAGCACTTTAGGGACTAGAAACACCGGGGAGCTGTTTTTT
TRBV5-1	once	TRBJ1-6	-	CASSSPMGQDENGSYNSPLHF	TGCGCCAGCAGCTCTCCAATGGGGCAGGATGAAAACGGGTCCTATAATTCACCCCTCCACTTT
TRBV28	-	TRBJ1-1	TRBD1	CASSLGGQGAPEAFF	TGTGCCAGCAGTTTAGGGGGACAGGGGGCACCTGAAGCTTTCTTT
TRBV14	-	TRBJ2-5	-	CASSREETQYF	TGTGCCAGCAGCCGAGAAGAGACCCAGTACTTC